This T cell receptor beta chain was documented in a study of blood T cell repertoires in COVID-19. On the study more broadly: Samples came from the United States, Italy and Spain, spanning acute and convalescent COVID-19.

Measured with immunoSEQ multiplex PCR; TCRdb has only the in-frame clones, and not every one. The repertoire includes under 200,000 clones, around nine tenths of them detected once, and approximately 1.5% sits in the top ten. Trimming took off 1 base at V and 4 bases at J, with 7 bases between the two ends. The CDR3 contains 13 residues. Germline V gene data show CDR1 as GTSNPN and CDR2 as SVGIG (reference sequence). The clonotype originates from a young man with active or convalescent COVID-19. Sequenced: peripheral blood. The chain has TRBV30 and TRBJ1-4; D uncertain. CDR3 protein: CAWSGHINEKLFF. CDR3 DNA sequence: TGTGCCTGGAGTGGGCATATTAATGAAAAACTGTTTTTT.